Below, 12 T cell receptor beta chains from the same sample are listed, as sequenced in a study of blood T cell repertoires in COVID-19. TCRdb's table, derived via immunoSEQ multiplex PCR, lists solely in-frame clones and lacks some. Among approximately 91,000 clones listed, around four fifths were seen once. The source material was peripheral blood. Receptors originate from a woman older than 75 with acute or convalescent COVID-19.

The chain combines TRBV2 with TRBJ2-3, with 11 bases identical to TRBD2. Germline CDR1 SNHLY, CDR2 FYNNEI. V gave up 11 bases and J gave up 2 bases; unmatched junction bases: 9. CDR3 length equals 15 residues. In DNA form, the CDR3 reads TGTGCCGCGAGGAGACTAGCGGGGCCCACAGATACGCAGTATTTT. Translating it yields CAARRLAGPTDTQYF.

The J gene is TRBJ1-2, the V gene TRBV6-5, with D perhaps TRBD1 (5 bases). CDR3 size: 15 residues. CDR1 and CDR2 (germline): MNHEY, SVGAGI. V was pared by 0 bases and J by 4 bases, with 12 bases between. The CDR3 nucleotides read TGTGCCAGCAGTTACTCGAAGGCGGGGGGCTATGGCTACACCTTC. Protein: CASSYSKAGGYGYTF.

The V gene is TRBV18, the J gene TRBJ2-7; D is perhaps TRBD2 (6 bases). V lost 4 bases and J 0 bases, leaving 19 bases between the germline ends. The CDR3 length is 17 residues. Germline V gene lookup returns CDR1 KGHSH and CDR2 LQKENI. CDR3 nucleotides: TGTGCCAGCTCACATCCCGCGGTCCTCGGGGGCTCCTACGAGCAGTACTTC. Translating it yields CASSHPAVLGGSYEQYF.

This clone occurred once. This CDR3 reads CASSQDLGALELFF. CDR3 bases: TGTGCCAGCAGCCAAGATCTAGGGGCCTTGGAACTGTTTTTT. The chain has TRBV4-2 and TRBJ1-4, with D possibly being TRBD1 (5 bases). Germline CDR1 LGHNA, CDR2 YNFKEQ. Deletions cut 0 bases from V and 12 bases from J, with 14 bases between. CDR3 length equals 14 residues.

The rearrangement links TRBV27 to TRBJ2-1; possibly TRBD2 for D (6 bases). Germline V gene lookup returns CDR1 MNHEY and CDR2 SMNVEV (reference sequence). V lost 2 bases, J lost 7 bases, and 15 bases lay in between. The CDR3 is 15 amino acids. The CDR3 DNA sequence: TGTGCCAGCAGTTTAGTAGGGAGACGGGGGAATGAGCAGTTCTTC. The encoded protein is CASSLVGRRGNEQFF.

There are many counts of this clone. The chain has TRBV19 and TRBJ1-5; D is unresolved. The germline CDR1 and CDR2 sequences are LNHDA and SQIVND (reference sequence). The CDR3 has 15 amino acids. With 5 bases removed from V and 1 base from J, the gap between germline ends came to 12 bases. The CDR3 protein is CASSLSGASNQPQHF. The CDR3 DNA is TGTGCCAGTAGTCTTAGTGGTGCAAGCAATCAGCCCCAGCATTTT.

The sample holds many counts of this clone. The chain joins TRBV6-5 to TRBJ1-6, with a tentative D call TRBD1 (6 bases). Germline values: CDR1 MNHEY, CDR2 SVGAGI. This CDR3 has 15 amino acids. Trimming took 10 bases from V and 7 from J, leaving 20 bases between them. The CDR3 spells CATTGRGEGNSPLHF. The DNA for the CDR3 is TGTGCCACCACCGGGAGGGGGGAAGGGAATTCACCCCTCCACTTT.

This clone turned up a few times. The chain employs TRBV28 and TRBJ1-4; D might be TRBD1 (5 bases). Deletions cut 5 bases from V and 15 bases from J, with 22 bases between. Per germline, CDR1 MDHEN and CDR2 SYDVKM. The CDR3 runs to 14 residues. CDR3 protein: CASSTDRTPRKLFF. CDR3 DNA sequence: TGTGCCAGCAGTACCGACCGGACACCGCGAAAGTTGTTTTTT.

The chain joins TRBV7-3 to TRBJ2-1; 8 nucleotides match TRBD1. This CDR3 is built from 15 residues. V was pared by 5 bases and J by 3 bases, with 6 bases of the junction left unmatched. Germline lookup yields CDR1 SGHTA and CDR2 FQGTGA. The CDR3 protein is CASSTGQGLYNEQFF. CDR3 coding DNA: TGTGCCAGCAGCACAGGACAGGGTCTCTACAATGAGCAGTTCTTC.

This clone was seen a handful of times. The rearrangement links TRBV19 to TRBJ1-4; D is unresolved. Germline lookup yields CDR1 LNHDA and CDR2 SQIVND (reference sequence). Trimming shortened V by 6 bases and J by 8 bases, and 16 bases separated the two germline ends. The CDR3 has 14 amino acids. CDR3 coding DNA: TGTGCCAGTAGACTAGAAGGAGGCCTCGAAAAACTGTTTTTT. It specifies CASRLEGGLEKLFF.

This rearrangement joins TRBV6-4 to TRBJ1-1; tentatively, D is TRBD1 (5 bases). The CDR3 is 13 residues long. CDR1 and CDR2 (germline): MRHNA, SNTAGT. Trimming shortened V by 6 bases and J by 3 bases, and 11 bases separated the two germline ends. The CDR3 is CASRGLGDTEAFF. CDR3 nucleotide sequence: TGTGCCAGCAGGGGGTTAGGGGACACTGAAGCTTTCTTT.

CDR3 amino acids: CASGLRGSNSNQPQHF. The CDR3 DNA is TGTGCCAGCGGCCTAAGGGGCTCAAATAGCAATCAGCCCCAGCATTTT. The chain couples TRBV3-1 (or the pseudogene TRBV3-2) to TRBJ1-5; a possible D gene is TRBD1 (5 bases). The CDR3 length is 16 residues. V lost 8 bases to trimming and J lost 0 bases, with 17 bases between them. From germline, CDR1 is LGHDT and CDR2 YNNKEL (reference sequence).